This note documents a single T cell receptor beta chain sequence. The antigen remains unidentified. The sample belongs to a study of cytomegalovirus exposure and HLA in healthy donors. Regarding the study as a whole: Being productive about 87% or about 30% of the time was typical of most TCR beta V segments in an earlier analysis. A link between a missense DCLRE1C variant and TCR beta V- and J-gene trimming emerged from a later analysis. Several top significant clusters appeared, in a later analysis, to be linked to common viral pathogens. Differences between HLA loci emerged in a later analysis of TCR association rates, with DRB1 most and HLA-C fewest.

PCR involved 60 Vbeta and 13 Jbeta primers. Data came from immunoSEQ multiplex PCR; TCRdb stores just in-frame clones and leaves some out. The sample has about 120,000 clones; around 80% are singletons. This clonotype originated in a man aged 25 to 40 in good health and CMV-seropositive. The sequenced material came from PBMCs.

CDR3 in amino acids: CASSLVAGNEKLFF. DNA of the CDR3: TGCGCCAGCAGCTTGGTCGCAGGAAATGAAAAACTGTTTTTT. The chain employs TRBV5-1 and TRBJ1-4; D is uncertain. The germline V gene has CDR1 SGHRS and CDR2 YFSETQ. The V and J ends lost 0 bases and 5 bases respectively, with 8 bases between them. This CDR3 contains 14 residues.